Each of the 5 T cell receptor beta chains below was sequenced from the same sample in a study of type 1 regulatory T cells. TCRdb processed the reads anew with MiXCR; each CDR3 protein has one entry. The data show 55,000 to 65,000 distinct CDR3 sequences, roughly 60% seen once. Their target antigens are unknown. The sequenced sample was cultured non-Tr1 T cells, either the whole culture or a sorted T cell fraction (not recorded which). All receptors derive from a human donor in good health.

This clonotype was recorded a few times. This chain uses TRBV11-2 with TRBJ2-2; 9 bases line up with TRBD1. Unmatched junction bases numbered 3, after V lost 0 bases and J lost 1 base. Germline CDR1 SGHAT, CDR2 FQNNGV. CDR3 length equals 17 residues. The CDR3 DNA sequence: TGTGCCAGCAGCTTAGAAGTGACAGGGGGGAACACCGGGGAGCTGTTTTTT. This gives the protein CASSLEVTGGNTGELFF.

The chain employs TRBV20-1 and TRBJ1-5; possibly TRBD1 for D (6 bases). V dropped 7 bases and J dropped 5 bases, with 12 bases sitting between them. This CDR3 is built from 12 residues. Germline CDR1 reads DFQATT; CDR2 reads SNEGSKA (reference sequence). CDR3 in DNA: TGCAGTGGAAAGACAGGCGATCAGCCCCAGCATTTT. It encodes CSGKTGDQPQHF.

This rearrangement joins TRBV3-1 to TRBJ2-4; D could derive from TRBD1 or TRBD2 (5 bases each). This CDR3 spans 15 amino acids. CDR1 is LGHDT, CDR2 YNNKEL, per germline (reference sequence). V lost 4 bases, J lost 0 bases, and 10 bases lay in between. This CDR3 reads CASSLRGEAKNIQYF. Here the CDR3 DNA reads TGTGCCAGCAGCCTCCGGGGCGAAGCCAAAAACATTCAGTACTTC.

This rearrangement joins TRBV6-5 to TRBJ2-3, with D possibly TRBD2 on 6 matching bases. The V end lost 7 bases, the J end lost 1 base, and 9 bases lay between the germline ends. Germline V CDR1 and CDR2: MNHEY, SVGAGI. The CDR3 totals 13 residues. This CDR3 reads CASKASGTDTQYF. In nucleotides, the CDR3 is TGTGCCAGCAAGGCTAGCGGCACAGATACGCAGTATTTT.

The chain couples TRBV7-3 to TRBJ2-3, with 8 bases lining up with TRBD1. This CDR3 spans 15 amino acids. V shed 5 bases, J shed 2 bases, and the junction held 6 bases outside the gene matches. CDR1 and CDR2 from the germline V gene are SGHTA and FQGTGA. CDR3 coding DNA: TGTGCCAGCAGCGAGGGACAGGCAACCACAGATACGCAGTATTTT. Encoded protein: CASSEGQATTDTQYF.